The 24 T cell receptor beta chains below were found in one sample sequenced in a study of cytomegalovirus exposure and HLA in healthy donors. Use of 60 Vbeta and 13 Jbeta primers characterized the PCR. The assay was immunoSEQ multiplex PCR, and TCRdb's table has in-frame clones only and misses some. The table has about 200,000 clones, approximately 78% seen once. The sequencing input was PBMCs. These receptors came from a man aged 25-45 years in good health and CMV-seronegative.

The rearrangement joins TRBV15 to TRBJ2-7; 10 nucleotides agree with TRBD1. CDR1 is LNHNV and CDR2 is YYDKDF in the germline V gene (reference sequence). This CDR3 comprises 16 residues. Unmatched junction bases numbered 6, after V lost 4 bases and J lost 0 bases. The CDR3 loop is CATSTQDRGLSYEQYF. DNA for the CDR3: TGTGCCACCAGCACCCAAGACAGGGGGCTCTCCTACGAGCAGTACTTC.

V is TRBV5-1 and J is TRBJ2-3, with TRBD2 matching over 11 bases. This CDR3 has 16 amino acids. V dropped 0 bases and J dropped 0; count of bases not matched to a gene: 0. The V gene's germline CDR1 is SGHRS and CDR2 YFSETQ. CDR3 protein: CASSLGLAGSTDTQYF. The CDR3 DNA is TGCGCCAGCAGCTTGGGACTAGCGGGGAGCACAGATACGCAGTATTTT.

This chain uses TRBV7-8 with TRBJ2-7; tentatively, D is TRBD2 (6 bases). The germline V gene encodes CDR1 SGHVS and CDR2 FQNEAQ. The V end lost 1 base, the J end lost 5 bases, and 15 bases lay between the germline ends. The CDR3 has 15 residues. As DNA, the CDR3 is TGTGCCAGCAGCTTAGTTGGAGGGATTGGTAACGAGCAGTACTTC. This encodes CASSLVGGIGNEQYF.

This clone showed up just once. The CDR3 coding sequence is TGTGCCAGCAGCCTCTGGGGACCCAGGGGAGGGAGTGATTCACCCCTCCACTTT. Translation: CASSLWGPRGGSDSPLHF. The chain couples TRBV7-2 to TRBJ1-6; the D gene is possibly TRBD1 (6 bases). The V gene's germline CDR1 is SGHTA and CDR2 FQGNSA. CDR3 length: 18 residues. V was shortened by 5 bases and J by 8 bases, with 25 bases between the two germline ends.

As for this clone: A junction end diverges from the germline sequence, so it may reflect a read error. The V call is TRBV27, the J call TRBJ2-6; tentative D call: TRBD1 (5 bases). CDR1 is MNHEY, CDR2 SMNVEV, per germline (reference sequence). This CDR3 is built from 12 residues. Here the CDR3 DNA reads TGTGCCAGCAGCTCTGGGGCCAGCGTCCTGACTTTC. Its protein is CASSSGASVLTF.

CDR3 in amino acids: CASSPISGGTYNEQFF. The CDR3 DNA reads TGTGCCAGCAGCCCTATTAGCGGGGGAACCTACAATGAGCAGTTCTTC. V gene TRBV5-6 combines with J gene TRBJ2-1, with 9 bases identical to TRBD2. Looked up from germline, CDR1 is SGHDT and CDR2 is YYEEEE. The CDR3 extends over 16 amino acids. Trimming at V came to 4 bases and at J to 2 bases, leaving 7 bases not matched to a gene.

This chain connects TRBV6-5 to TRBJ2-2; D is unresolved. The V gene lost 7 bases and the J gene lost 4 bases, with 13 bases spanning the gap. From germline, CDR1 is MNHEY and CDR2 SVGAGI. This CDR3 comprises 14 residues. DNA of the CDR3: TGTGCCAGCACCGGAACCCGAGGCACCGGGGAGCTGTTTTTT. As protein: CASTGTRGTGELFF.

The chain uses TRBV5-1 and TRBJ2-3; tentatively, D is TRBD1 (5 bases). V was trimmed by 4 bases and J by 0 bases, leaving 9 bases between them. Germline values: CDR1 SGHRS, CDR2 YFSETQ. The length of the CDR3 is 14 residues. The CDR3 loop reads CASSPGWSTDTQYF. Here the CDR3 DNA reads TGCGCCAGCAGCCCAGGGTGGAGCACAGATACGCAGTATTTT.

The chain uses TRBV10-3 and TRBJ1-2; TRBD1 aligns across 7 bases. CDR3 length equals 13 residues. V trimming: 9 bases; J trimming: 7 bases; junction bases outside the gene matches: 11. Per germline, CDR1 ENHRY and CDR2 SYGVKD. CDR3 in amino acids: CAIGGAIMGGYTF. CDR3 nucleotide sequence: TGTGCCATAGGGGGCGCAATTATGGGTGGCTACACCTTC.

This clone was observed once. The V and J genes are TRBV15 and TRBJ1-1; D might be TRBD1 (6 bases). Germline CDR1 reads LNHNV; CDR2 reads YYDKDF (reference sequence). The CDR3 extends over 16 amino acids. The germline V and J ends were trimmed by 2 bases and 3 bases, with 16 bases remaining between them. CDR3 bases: TGTGCCACCAGCAGATACTTACAGGGTGAGGACACTGAAGCTTTCTTT. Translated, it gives CATSRYLQGEDTEAFF.

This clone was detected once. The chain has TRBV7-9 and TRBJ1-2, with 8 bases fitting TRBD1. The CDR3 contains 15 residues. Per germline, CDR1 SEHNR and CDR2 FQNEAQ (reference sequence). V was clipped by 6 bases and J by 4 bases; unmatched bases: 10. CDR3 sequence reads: CASSSGQGGSYGYTF. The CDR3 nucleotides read TGTGCCAGCAGTTCAGGACAGGGCGGTAGCTATGGCTACACCTTC.

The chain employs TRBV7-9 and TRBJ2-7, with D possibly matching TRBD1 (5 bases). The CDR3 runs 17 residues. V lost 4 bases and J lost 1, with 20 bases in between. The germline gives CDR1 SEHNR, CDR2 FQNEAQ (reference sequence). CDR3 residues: CASSSIWPRATSYEQYF. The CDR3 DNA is TGTGCCAGCAGCTCTATCTGGCCCAGGGCTACGTCCTACGAGCAGTACTTC.

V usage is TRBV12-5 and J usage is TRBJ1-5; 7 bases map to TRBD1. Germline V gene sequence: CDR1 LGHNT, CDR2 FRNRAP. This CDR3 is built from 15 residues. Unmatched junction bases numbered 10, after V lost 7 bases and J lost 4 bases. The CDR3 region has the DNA TGTGCTAGTGACGTAGGGGGCGCCGGAAATCAGCCCCAGCATTTT. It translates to CASDVGGAGNQPQHF.

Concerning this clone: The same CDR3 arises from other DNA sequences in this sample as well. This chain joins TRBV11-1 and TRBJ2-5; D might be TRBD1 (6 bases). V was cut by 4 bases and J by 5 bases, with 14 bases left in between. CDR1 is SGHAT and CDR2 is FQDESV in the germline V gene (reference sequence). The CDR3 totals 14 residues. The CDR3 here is CASSSQGGGETQYF. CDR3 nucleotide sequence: TGTGCCAGCAGCTCACAGGGTGGCGGCGAGACCCAGTACTTC.

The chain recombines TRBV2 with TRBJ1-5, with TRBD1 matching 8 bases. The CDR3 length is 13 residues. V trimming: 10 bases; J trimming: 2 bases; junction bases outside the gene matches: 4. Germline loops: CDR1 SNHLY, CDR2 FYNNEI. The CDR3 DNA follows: TGTGCCATCCAGACAGGGGGCAATCAGCCCCAGCATTTT. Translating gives CAIQTGGNQPQHF.

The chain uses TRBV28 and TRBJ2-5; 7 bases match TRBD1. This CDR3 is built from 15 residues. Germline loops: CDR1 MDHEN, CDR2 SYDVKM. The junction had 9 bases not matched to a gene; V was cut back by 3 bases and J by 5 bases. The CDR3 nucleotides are TGTGCCAGCAGTTTTAACCGACAGGGAGCGGAGACCCAGTACTTC. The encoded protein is CASSFNRQGAETQYF.

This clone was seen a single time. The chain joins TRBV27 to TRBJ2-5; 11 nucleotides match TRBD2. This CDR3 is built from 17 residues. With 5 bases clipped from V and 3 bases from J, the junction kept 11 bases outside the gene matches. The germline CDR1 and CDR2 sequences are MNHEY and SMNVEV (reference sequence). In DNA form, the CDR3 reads TGTGCCAGCAGTCCTCATCGACTAGCGGGATCCAAAGAGACCCAGTACTTC. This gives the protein CASSPHRLAGSKETQYF.

The CDR3 coding sequence is TGTGCCAGCAGTGAAACCGACAGGGGGACGTCACCCCTCCACTTT. Translation: CASSETDRGTSPLHF. This chain joins TRBV2 and TRBJ1-6; 9 bases map to TRBD1. Trimming cost V 2 bases and J 10 bases; bases outside gene matches: 6. The CDR3 covers 15 residues. Germline V gene lookup returns CDR1 SNHLY and CDR2 FYNNEI.

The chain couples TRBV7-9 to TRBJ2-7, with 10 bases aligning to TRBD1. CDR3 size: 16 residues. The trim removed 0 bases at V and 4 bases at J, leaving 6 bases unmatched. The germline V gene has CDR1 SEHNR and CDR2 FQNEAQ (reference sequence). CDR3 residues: CASSLATGGFRYEQYF. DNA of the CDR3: TGTGCCAGCAGCTTAGCGACAGGGGGCTTTAGGTACGAGCAGTACTTC. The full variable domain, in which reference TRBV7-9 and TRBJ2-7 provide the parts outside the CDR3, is DTGVSQNPRHKITKRGQNVTFRCDPISEHNRLYWYRQTLGQGPEFLTYFQNEAQLEKSRLLSDRFSAERPKGSFSTLEIQRTEQGDSAMYLCASSLATGGFRYEQYFGPGTRLTVT.

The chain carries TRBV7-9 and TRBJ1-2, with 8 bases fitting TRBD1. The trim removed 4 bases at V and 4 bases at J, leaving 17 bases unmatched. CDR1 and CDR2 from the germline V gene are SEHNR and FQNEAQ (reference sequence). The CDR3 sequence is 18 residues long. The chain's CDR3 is CASSSHPARQGQSYGYTF. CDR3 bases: TGTGCCAGCAGCTCACACCCCGCCCGACAGGGGCAGTCCTATGGCTACACCTTC.

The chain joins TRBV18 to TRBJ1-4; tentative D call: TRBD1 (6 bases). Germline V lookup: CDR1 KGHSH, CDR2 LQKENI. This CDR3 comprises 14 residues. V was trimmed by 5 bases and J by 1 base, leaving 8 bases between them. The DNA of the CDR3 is TGTGCCAGCTCAAACAGGGAAACTAATGAAAAACTGTTTTTT. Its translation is CASSNRETNEKLFF.

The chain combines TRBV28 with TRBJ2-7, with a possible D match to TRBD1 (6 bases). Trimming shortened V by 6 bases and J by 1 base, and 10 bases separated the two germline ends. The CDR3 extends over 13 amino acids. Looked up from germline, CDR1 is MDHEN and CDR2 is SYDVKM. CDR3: CASRMRGSYEQYF. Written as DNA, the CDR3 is TGTGCCAGCAGAATGAGGGGGTCCTACGAGCAGTACTTC.

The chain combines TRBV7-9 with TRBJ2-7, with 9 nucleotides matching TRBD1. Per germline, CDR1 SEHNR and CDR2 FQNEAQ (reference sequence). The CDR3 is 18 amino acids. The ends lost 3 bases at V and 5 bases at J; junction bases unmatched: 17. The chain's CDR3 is CASSFNPPTGGVRDEQYF. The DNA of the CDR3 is TGTGCCAGCAGCTTCAACCCCCCCACAGGGGGCGTCAGAGACGAGCAGTACTTC.

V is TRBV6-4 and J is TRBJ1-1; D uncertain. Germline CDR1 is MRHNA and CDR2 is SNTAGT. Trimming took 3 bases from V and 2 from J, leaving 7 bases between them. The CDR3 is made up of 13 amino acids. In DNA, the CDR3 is TGTGCCAGCAGTGATGAGCTCAACACTGAAGCTTTCTTT. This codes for CASSDELNTEAFF.